This T cell receptor (beta chain) appears in the sequencing data of a study of T-cell memory formation after mild COVID-19 (TCRdb year 2021). Background for the entire study: Most TCR sequence clusters were specific to one of the two donors. In a couple of donors, T-cell clones that expanded and contracted after mild COVID-19 were followed by sequencing TCRalpha and TCRbeta repertoires longitudinally. The cohort comprised two young, previously healthy adult volunteers, one female and one male. Results the study describes overall, beyond this receptor: Contracting CD4+ clones were located mainly in the CM and EM memory subsets, whereas CD8+ clones were found to be enriched in EMRA. Only two mild cases were covered by the study, and larger cohorts that include severe cases with pre-infection samples were considered necessary. Some responding clones were found in pre-infection memory, which suggests that pre-existing cross-reactive memory T cells took part in the SARS-CoV-2 response. SARS-CoV-2 specificity of the second-wave clones peaking on day 37 was not confirmed. Clones that contracted from day 15 to 85 showed balanced CD4/CD8 phenotypes, whereas a second wave of clones that expanded from day 15 to 37 leaned towards CD4+.

Ficoll-Paque density gradient centrifugation was used to isolate PBMCs. Sequencing took place on an Illumina NovaSeq 6000. TCRalpha and TCRbeta cDNA libraries were constructed by 5'RACE with constant-segment primers, with sample barcodes and unique molecular identifiers being introduced. RNA was extracted from every sample with Trizol reagent. Amplification of the libraries took two PCR steps, and the second step added a second sample barcode plus Illumina TruSeq adapters. Libraries were sequenced on an Illumina NovaSeq with 2 x 150 bp paired-end reads. Per the source publication's procedure: With migec v1.2.7, reads were demultiplexed and then collapsed into UMI-guided consensus sequences. With mixcr v2.1.11, UMI consensuses were aligned to TRA and TRB V and J templates and assembled into clonotypes. Clonotypes were classified as expanded or contracted when called significant by both edgeR and NoisET, with noise models trained on biological replicates. edgeR calls used a false discovery rate-adjusted p below 0.01 and a log2 fold-change threshold of 1. PCA with hierarchical clustering of max-normalized trajectories of the 1000 most abundant clonotypes was used as exploratory dynamics analysis. Separately sequenced CD4+ and CD8+ repertoires were used to assign a CD4 or CD8 phenotype to each responding clone. TCRdb itself trimmed the public reads at Q25 with fastp, ran MiXCR and retained productive beta chains. For every CDR3 protein sequence, its rows merge into one entry that carries the most common genes and DNA. The V and J calls, along with clone size, are taken from TCRdb and not from the paper's own processing. This sample comprises some 70,000 distinct CDR3 sequences, roughly a sixth of them detected only once. 31% of the sample comes from the top ten.

Of note for this clonotype: There is no known antigen for this receptor. No much larger clone exists at a distance of one base, and base qualities are not known.

As encoded in the germline V gene (reference sequence), CDR1 is GTSNPN while CDR2 is SVGIG. V and J lose 0 bases and 0 bases, and a span of 9 bases separates them. The CDR3 numbers 14 residues from cysteine through phenylalanine. Only the CDR3 part of the read is kept: 42 bases, read in frame from the first base. This chain is built from TRBV30 and TRBJ2-7; there is no confident call for the D gene. Sequencing was done on a sample of PBMCs or a T cell subset sorted from them (not recorded which). The sequence was collected from an adult woman who had mild COVID-19 (a few samples of this study predate the infection). The sample titles of this study are shuffled in the database, so cell type and time point are left out; the donor was told from shared clones. The encoded CDR3 is CAWSVLYSSYEQYF. The DNA sequence is TGTGCCTGGAGTGTATTATACAGCTCCTACGAGCAGTACTTC.